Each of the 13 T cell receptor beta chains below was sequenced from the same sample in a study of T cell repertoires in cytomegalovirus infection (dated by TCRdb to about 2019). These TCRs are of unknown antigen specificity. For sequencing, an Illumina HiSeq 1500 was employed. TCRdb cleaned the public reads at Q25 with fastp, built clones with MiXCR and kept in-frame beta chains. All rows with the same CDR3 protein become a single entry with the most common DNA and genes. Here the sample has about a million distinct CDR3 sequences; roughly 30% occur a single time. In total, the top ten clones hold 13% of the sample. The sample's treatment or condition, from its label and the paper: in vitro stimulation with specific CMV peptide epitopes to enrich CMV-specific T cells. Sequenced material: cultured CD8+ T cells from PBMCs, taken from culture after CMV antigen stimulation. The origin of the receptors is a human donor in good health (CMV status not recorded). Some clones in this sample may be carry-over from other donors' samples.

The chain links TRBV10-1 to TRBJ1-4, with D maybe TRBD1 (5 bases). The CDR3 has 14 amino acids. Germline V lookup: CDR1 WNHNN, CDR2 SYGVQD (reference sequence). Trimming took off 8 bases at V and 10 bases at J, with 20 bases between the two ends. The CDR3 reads CASSSRGTFGKLFF. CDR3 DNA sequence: TGCGCCAGCTCGTCCCGGGGGACGTTCGGAAAACTGTTTTTT.

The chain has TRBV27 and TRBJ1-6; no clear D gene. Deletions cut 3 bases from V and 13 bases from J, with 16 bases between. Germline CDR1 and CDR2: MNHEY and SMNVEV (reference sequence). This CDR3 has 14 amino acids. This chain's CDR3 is CASSFSPSQRPLHF. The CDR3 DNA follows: TGTGCCAGCAGTTTCAGCCCCTCCCAACGGCCCCTCCACTTT.

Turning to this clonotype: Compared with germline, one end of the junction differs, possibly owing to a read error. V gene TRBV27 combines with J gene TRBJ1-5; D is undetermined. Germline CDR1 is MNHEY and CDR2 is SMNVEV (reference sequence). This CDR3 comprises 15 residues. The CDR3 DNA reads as TGTGCCAGCACCCAGGCGTACGATAGCAATCAGCCACAGCATTTT. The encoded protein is CASTQAYDSNQPQHF.

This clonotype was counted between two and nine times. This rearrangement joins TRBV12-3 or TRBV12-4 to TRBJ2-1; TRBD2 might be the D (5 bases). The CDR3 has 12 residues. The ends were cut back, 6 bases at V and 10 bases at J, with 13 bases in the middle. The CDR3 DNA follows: TGTGCCAGCAGCCGGGGTCGTTTCGAGCAGTTCTTC. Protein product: CASSRGRFEQFF.

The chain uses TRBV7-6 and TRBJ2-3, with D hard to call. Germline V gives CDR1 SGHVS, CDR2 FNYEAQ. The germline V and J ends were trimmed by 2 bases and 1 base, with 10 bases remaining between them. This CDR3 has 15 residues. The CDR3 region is CASSLNTDGTDTQYF. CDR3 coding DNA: TGTGCCAGCAGCTTAAACACGGACGGCACAGATACGCAGTATTTT. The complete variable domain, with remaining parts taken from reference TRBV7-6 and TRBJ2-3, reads GAGVSQSPRYKVTKRGQDVALRCDPISGHVSLYWYRQALGQGPEFLTYFNYEAQQDKSGLPNDRFSAERPEGSISTLTIQRTEQRDSAMYRCASSLNTDGTDTQYFGPGTRLTVL.

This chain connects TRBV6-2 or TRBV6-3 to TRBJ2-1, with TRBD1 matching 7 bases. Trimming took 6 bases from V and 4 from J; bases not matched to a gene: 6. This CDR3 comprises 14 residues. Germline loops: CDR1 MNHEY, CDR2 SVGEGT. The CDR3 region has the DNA TGTGCCAGCAGCAGGGGGAACCTTTACAATGAGCAGTTCTTC. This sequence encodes CASSRGNLYNEQFF.

Here the CDR3 DNA reads TGTGCCACCGGTGGGGATGCGACTGAAGCTTTCTTT. It translates to CATGGDATEAFF. The V and J genes are TRBV6-6 and TRBJ1-1, with D unclear. The CDR3 extends over 12 amino acids. Per the germline V gene, CDR1 is MNHNY and CDR2 is SVGAGI (reference sequence). V lost 10 bases and J 5 bases, leaving 14 bases between the germline ends.

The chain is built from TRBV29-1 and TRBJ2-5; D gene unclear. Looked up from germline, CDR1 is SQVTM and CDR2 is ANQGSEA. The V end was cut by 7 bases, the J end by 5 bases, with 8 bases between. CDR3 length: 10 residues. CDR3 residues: CSAKKETQYF. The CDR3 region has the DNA TGCAGCGCCAAAAAGGAGACCCAGTACTTC.

CDR3 coding DNA: TGTGCCAGCACCGGGGGACAGCCCGGGGAGCTGTTTTTT. Translated, it gives CASTGGQPGELFF. The chain is built from TRBV12-3 or TRBV12-4 and TRBJ2-2, with D perhaps matching TRBD1 (7 bases). The CDR3 totals 13 residues. Trimming stripped 7 bases from V and 6 bases from J, with 12 bases between.

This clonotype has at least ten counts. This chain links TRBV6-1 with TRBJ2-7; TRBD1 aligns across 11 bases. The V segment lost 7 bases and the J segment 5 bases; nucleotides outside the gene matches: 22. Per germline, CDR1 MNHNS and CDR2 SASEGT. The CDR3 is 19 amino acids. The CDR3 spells CASTPFEHGTGGLSHEQYF. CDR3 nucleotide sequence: TGTGCCAGCACCCCATTCGAACATGGGACAGGGGGTCTTTCCCACGAGCAGTACTTC.

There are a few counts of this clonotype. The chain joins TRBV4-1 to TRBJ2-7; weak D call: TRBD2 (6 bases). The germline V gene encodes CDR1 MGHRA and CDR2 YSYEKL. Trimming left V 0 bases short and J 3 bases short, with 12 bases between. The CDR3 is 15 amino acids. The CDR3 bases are TGCGCCAGCAGCCAAGATGGGGCGGGGAACTACGAGCAGTACTTC. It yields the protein CASSQDGAGNYEQYF.

CDR3 residues: CASSSGGPQPQYF. The CDR3 bases are TGTGCCAGCAGTTCGGGGGGCCCTCAGCCCCAGTATTTT. The rearrangement uses TRBV12-3 or TRBV12-4 and TRBJ1-5, with D possibly matching TRBD2 (7 bases). The tail of the sequence fits TRBJ2-3 better, so the J call may be wrong. The CDR3 is 13 residues long.

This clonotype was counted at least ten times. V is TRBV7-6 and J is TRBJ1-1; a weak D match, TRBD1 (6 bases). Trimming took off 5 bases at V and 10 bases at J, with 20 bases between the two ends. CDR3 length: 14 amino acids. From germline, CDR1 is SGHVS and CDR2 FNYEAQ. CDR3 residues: CASSPSPGASGAFF. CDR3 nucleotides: TGTGCCAGCAGCCCATCCCCGGGGGCCTCTGGAGCTTTCTTT. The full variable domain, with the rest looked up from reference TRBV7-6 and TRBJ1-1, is GAGVSQSPRYKVTKRGQDVALRCDPISGHVSLYWYRQALGQGPEFLTYFNYEAQQDKSGLPNDRFSAERPEGSISTLTIQRTEQRDSAMYRCASSPSPGASGAFFGQGTRLTVV.